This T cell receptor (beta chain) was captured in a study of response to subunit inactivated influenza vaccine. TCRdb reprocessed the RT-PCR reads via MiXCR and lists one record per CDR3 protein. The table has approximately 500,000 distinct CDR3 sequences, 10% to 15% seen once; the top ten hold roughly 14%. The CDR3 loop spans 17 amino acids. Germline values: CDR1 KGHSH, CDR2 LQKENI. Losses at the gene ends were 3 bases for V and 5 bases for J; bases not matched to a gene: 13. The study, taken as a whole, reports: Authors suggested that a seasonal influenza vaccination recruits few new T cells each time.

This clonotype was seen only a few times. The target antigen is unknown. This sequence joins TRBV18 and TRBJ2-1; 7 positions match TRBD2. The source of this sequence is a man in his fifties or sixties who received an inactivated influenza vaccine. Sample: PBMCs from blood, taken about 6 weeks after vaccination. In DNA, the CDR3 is TGTGCCAGCTCACCCCCCTGGGGAAGCGGGACGGACAATGAGCAGTTCTTC. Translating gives CASSPPWGSGTDNEQFF.